This T cell receptor (beta chain) originates from a study of cytomegalovirus exposure and HLA in healthy donors. General study findings and limits: Later, an analysis found that common viral pathogens appeared to be linked with several of the most significant clusters. About 87% or about 30% of the time was how often most TCR beta V segments were productive, according to an earlier analysis.

PCR was performed using 60 Vbeta and 13 Jbeta primers. Assay: immunoSEQ multiplex PCR; the TCRdb copy retains only in-frame clones and omits some. The table lists 150,000 to 200,000 clones, approximately 80% of them singletons. This CDR3 contains 16 residues. Germline V gene lookup returns CDR1 GTSNPN and CDR2 SVGIG (reference sequence). J gave up 5 bases and V 3 bases, and 13 bases lay outside the gene matches. About this clone itself: What it recognizes is unknown.

This chain uses TRBV30 with TRBJ2-3; 8 bases align to TRBD1. Sequencing was carried out using PBMCs. The source is a male donor in good health and CMV-seropositive. CDR3 sequence reads: CAWRNDRGYPGDTQYF. The CDR3 DNA sequence: TGTGCCTGGAGAAATGACAGGGGCTACCCCGGAGATACGCAGTATTTT.